The clone carrying this TCR beta chain has ten or more counts. The antigen is undetermined. RNA transcripts served as the template for amplifying TCR beta CDR3 regions. An initial round of RT-PCR targeting the TCR CDR3 relied on the HTBI primer set. TCRdb fed the multiplex PCR reads into MiXCR, producing one record per CDR3 protein. Of under 400,000 distinct CDR3 sequences listed, 21% are singletons. This entry is derived from a study of T cells in Graves' hyperthyroidism and ophthalmopathy. Findings and limits, study-wide: Ophthalmopathy, as predicted by the model, came a median around 6.7 months after the prediction. In blood, most of the thyroid clonotypes expanded above 0.001 were also present.

CDR1 is MNHEY and CDR2 is SMNVEV in the germline V gene (reference sequence). V was clipped by 2 bases and J by 3 bases, with 13 bases between them. This CDR3 has 15 residues. Using over 8.5 ml of fresh peripheral blood, PBMCs were prepared. This clonotype originated in a woman in her 50s with Graves' hyperthyroidism. The sequenced sample was blood. This chain uses TRBV27 with TRBJ1-2; maybe TRBD1 (5 bases). CDR3 region: CASSLRLGRDYGYTF. Written as DNA, the CDR3 is TGTGCCAGCAGTTTAAGATTGGGCAGGGACTATGGCTACACCTTC.